This entry is about one T cell receptor (beta chain). The antigen is not known. The data belong to a study of shared clonotypes between healthy human individuals. Notes on the study in general: The donor pool, a small one, limited the genetic and exposure-history diversity represented.

For unsorted samples, genomic DNA was extracted from 94 million or so PBMCs. The CDR3 extends over 14 amino acids. Germline V gene sequence: CDR1 SQVTM, CDR2 ANQGSEA. V was trimmed by 5 bases and J by 0 bases, leaving 8 bases between them. Execution of the assay was at deep level. Profiling relied on immunoSEQ multiplex PCR, and the TCRdb table lists in-frame clones only, not all of them. The sample shows about half a million clones, around 73% of them seen only once. This sequence was found in a woman between 40 and 50 years old in good health. Some clones in this sample may be carry-over from other donors' samples. The chain joins TRBV29-1 to TRBJ2-6; D is uncertain. The sample was PBMCs. The CDR3 here is CSVNAPSGANVLTF. The CDR3 DNA sequence: TGCAGCGTTAATGCACCCTCTGGGGCCAACGTCCTGACTTTC.